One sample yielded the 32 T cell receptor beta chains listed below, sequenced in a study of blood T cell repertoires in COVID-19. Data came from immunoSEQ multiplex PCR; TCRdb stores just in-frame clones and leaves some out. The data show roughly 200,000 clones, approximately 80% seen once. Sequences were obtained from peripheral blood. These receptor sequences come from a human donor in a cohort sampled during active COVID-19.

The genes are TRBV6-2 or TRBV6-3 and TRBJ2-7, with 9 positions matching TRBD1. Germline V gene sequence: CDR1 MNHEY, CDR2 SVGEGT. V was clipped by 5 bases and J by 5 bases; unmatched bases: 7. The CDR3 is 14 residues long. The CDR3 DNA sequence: TGTGCCAGCAGTCCCGGGACAGGGATCAACGAGCAGTACTTC. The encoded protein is CASSPGTGINEQYF.

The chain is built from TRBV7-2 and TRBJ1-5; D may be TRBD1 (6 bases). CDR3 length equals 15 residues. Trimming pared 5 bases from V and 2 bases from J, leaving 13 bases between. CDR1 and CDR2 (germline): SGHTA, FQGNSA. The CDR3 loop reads CASSGGGWRNQPQHF. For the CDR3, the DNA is TGTGCCAGCAGCGGGGGCGGTTGGCGCAATCAGCCCCAGCATTTT.

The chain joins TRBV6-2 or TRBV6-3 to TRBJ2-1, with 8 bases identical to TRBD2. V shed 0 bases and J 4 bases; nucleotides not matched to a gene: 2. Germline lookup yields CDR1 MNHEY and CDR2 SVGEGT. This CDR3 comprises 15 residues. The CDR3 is CASSYSRGAYNEQFF. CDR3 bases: TGTGCCAGCAGTTACTCGCGGGGGGCGTACAATGAGCAGTTCTTC.

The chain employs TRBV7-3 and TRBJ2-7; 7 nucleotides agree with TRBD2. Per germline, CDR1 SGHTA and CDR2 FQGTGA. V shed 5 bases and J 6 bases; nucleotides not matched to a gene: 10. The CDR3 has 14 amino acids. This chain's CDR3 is CASSPSRGEGEQYF. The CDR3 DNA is TGTGCCAGCAGCCCATCCCGGGGGGAGGGCGAGCAGTACTTC.

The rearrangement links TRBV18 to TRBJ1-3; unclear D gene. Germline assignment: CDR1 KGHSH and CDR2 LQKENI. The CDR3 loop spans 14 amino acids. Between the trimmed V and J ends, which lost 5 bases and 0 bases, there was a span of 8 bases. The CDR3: CASSGGLSGNTIYF. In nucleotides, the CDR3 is TGTGCCAGCTCAGGCGGACTCTCTGGAAACACCATATATTTT.

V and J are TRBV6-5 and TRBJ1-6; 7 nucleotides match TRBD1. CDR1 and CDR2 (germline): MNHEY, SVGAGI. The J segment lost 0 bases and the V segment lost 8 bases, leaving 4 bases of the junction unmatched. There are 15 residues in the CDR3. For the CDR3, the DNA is TGTGCCAGCTCAGGGGGTAGCTCCTATAATTCACCCCTCCACTTT. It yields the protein CASSGGSSYNSPLHF.

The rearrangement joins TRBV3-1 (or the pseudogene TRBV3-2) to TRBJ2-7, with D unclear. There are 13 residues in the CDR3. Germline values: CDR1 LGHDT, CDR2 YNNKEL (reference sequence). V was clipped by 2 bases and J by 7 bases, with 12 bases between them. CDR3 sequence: CASSQSDPGEQYF. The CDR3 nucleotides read TGTGCCAGCAGCCAAAGCGACCCGGGTGAGCAGTACTTC.

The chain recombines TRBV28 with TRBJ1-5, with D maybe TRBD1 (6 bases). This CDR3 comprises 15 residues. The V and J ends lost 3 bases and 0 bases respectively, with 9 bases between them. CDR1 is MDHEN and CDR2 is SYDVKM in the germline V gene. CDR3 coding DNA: TGTGCCAGCAGTTTGCCCAGGGGTAGCAATCAGCCCCAGCATTTT. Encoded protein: CASSLPRGSNQPQHF.

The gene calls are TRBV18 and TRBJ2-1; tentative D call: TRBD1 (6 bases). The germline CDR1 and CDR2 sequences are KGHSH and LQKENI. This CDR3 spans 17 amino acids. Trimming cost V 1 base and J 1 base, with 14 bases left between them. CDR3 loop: CASSPRPGAFSYNEQFF. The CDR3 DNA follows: TGTGCCAGCTCACCACGGCCAGGGGCGTTTTCCTACAATGAGCAGTTCTTC.

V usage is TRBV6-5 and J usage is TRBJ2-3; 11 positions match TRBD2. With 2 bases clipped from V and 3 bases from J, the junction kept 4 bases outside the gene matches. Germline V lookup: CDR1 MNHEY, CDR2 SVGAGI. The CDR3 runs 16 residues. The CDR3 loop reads CASSYLLAGGTDTQYF. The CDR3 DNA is TGTGCCAGCAGTTACCTCCTAGCGGGAGGAACAGATACGCAGTATTTT.

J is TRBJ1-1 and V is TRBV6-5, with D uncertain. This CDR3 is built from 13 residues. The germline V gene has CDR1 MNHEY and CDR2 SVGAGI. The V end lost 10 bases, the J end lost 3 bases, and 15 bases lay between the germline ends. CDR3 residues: CATRGFSYTEAFF. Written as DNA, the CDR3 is TGTGCCACCCGTGGCTTTTCATACACTGAAGCTTTCTTT.

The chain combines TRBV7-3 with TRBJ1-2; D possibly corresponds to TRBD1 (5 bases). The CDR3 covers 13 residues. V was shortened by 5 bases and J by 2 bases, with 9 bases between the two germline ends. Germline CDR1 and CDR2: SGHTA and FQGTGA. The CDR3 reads CASSPSGNYGYTF. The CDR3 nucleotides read TGTGCCAGCAGCCCCTCAGGGAACTATGGCTACACCTTC.

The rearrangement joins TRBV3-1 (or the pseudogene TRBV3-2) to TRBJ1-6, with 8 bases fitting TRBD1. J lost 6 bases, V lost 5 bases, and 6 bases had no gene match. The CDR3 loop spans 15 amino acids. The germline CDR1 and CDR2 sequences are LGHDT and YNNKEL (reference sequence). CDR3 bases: TGTGCCAGCAGCGCCTGGGACAGGAGTAATTCACCCCTCCACTTT. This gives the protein CASSAWDRSNSPLHF.

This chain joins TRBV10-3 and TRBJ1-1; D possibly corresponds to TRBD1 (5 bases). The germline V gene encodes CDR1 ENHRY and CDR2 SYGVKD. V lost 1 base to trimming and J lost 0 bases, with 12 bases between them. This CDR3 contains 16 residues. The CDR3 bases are TGTGCCATCAGTGAGTTTGGGTCAGGGATGAACACTGAAGCTTTCTTT. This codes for CAISEFGSGMNTEAFF.

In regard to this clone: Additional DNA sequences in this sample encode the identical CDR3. The CDR3 sequence: CASSLGLAGGDEQFF. As DNA, the CDR3 is TGTGCCAGCAGCCTAGGGCTAGCGGGAGGGGATGAGCAGTTCTTC. This sequence joins TRBV7-2 and TRBJ2-1; 12 nucleotides line up with TRBD2. The germline V gene encodes CDR1 SGHTA and CDR2 FQGNSA. The CDR3 has 15 residues. V was clipped by 5 bases and J by 8 bases; unmatched bases: 7.

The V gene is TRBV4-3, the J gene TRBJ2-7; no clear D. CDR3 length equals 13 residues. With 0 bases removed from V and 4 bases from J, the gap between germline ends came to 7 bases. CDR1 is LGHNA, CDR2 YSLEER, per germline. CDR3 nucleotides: TGCGCCAGCAGCCAAGAAGGCGGTTACGAGCAGTACTTC. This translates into CASSQEGGYEQYF.

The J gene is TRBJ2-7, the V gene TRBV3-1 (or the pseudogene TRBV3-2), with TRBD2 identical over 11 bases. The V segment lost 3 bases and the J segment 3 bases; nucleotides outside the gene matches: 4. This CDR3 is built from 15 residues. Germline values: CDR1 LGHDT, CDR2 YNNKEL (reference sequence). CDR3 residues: CASSQGLAEIYEQYF. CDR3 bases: TGTGCCAGCAGCCAGGGACTAGCGGAGATCTACGAGCAGTACTTC.

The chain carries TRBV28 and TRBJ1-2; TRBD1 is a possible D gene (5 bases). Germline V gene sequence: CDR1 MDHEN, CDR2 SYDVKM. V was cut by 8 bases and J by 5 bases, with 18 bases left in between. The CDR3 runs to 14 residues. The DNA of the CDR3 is TGTGCCAGCTGGAGCGGAGGGAGGGGATATGGCTACACCTTC. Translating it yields CASWSGGRGYGYTF.

The CDR3 DNA follows: TGCGCCAGCAGTGAGTCGGGGGGTGTCAGCGAAAAACTGTTTTTT. It translates to CASSESGGVSEKLFF. The chain employs TRBV10-1 and TRBJ1-4; D perhaps matches TRBD1 (5 bases). Germline CDR1 and CDR2: WNHNN and SYGVQD (reference sequence). The CDR3 sequence is 15 residues long. V was shortened by 0 bases and J by 8 bases, with 13 bases between the two germline ends.

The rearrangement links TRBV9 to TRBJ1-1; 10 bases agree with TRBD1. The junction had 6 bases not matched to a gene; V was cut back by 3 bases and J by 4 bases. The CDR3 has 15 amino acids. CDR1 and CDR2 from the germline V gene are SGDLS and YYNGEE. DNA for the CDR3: TGTGCCAGCAGCGCCAAAGGACAGGGGGGCACTGAAGCTTTCTTT. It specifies CASSAKGQGGTEAFF.

CDR3 sequence (DNA): TGCTCCAAAGGGGCGGGGGGGCAATACGAGCAGTACTTC. Amino acids: CSKGAGGQYEQYF. V and J are TRBV10-2 and TRBJ2-7, with 9 bases fitting TRBD2. CDR3 length: 13 amino acids. CDR1 is WSHSY and CDR2 is SAAADI in the germline V gene.

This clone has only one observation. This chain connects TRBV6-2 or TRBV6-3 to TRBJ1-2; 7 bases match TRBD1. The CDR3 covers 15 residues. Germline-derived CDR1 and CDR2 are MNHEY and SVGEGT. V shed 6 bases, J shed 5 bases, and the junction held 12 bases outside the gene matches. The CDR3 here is CASSRQGSSLYGYTF. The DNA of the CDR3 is TGTGCCAGCAGCCGACAGGGCTCATCCCTTTATGGCTACACCTTC.

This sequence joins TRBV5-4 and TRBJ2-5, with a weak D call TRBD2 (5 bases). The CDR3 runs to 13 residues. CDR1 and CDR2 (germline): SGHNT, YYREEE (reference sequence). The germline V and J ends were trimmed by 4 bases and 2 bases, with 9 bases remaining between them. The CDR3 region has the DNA TGTGCCAGCAGCCCGGGATCTCAAGAGACCCAGTACTTC. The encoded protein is CASSPGSQETQYF.

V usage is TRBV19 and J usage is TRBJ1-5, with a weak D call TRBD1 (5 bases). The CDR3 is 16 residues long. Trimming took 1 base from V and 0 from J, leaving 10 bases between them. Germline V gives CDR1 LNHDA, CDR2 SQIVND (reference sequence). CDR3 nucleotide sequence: TGTGCCAGTAGTATAGTGGGGCAGTTTAGCAATCAGCCCCAGCATTTT. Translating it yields CASSIVGQFSNQPQHF.

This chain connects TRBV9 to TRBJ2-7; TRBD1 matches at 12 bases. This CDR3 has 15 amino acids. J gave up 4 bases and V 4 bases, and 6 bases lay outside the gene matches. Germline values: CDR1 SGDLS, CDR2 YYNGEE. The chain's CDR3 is CASSFGTGGPYEQYF. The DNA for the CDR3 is TGTGCCAGCAGCTTCGGGACAGGGGGCCCTTACGAGCAGTACTTC.

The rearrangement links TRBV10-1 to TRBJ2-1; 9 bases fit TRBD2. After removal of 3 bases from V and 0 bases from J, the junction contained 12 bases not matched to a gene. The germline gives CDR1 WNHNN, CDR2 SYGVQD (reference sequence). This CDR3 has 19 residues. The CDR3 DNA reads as TGCGCCAGCAGTGATCAGGGGCTAGCGGGACCCAACTCCTACAATGAGCAGTTCTTC. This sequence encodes CASSDQGLAGPNSYNEQFF.

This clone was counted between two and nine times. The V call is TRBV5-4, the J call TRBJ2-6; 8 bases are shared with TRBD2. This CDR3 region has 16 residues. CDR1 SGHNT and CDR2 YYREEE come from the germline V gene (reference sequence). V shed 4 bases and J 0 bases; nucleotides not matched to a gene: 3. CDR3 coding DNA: TGTGCCAGCAGCATCGGGGGGGGCTCTGGGGCCAACGTCCTGACTTTC. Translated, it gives CASSIGGGSGANVLTF.

CDR3 sequence (DNA): TGTGCCAGCAGCCACCCGACAGGGGCGGAGGAGACCCAGTACTTC. Translating it yields CASSHPTGAEETQYF. V and J are TRBV6-5 and TRBJ2-5; 8 bases line up with TRBD1. The V segment lost 6 bases and the J segment 5 bases; nucleotides outside the gene matches: 11. This CDR3 is built from 15 residues. CDR1 MNHEY and CDR2 SVGAGI come from the germline V gene.

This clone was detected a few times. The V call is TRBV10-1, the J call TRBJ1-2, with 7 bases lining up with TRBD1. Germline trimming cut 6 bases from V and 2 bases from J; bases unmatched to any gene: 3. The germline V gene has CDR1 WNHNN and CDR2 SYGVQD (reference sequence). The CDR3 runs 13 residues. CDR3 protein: CASSEDRNYGYTF. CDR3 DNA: TGCGCCAGCAGCGAGGACAGGAACTATGGCTACACCTTC.

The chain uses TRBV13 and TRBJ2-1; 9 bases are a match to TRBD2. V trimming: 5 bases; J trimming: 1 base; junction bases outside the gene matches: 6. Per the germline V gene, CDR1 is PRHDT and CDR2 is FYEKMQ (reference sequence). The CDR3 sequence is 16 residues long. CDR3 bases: TGTGCCAGCAGCCCGACTCTAGCGGGGTCCTACAATGAGCAGTTCTTC. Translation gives CASSPTLAGSYNEQFF.

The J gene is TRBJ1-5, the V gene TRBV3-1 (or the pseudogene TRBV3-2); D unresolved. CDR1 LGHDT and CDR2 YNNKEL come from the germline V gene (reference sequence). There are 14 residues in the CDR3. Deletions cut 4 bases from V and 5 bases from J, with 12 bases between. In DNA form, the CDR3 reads TGTGCCAGCAGCCGACGGGGAGGGCATCAGCCCCAGCATTTT. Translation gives CASSRRGGHQPQHF.

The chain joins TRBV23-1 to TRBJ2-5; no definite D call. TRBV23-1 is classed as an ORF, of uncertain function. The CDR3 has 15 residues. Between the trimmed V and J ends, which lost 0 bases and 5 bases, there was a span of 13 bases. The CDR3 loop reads CASSQSLVYNETQYF. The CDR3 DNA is TGCGCCAGCAGTCAATCATTGGTCTATAACGAGACCCAGTACTTC.